Presented here are 9 T cell receptor beta chains from one specimen sequenced in a study of glioma-infiltrating T cells after dendritic cell vaccination. Documented time point: after dendritic cell vaccination, including at tumor progression/relapse. Method: immunoSEQ multiplex PCR; TCRdb's copy keeps in-frame clones and lacks some. The sample holds about 65,000 clones, around nine tenths seen once. Material: blood, obtained after dendritic cell vaccination. The receptors shown here come from a human donor with glioblastoma.

The gene calls are TRBV6-5 and TRBJ2-3; 10 positions agree with TRBD1. The V gene end was trimmed by 4 bases and the J gene end by 3 bases; junction bases not matched to a gene: 4. The CDR3 contains 15 residues. The germline V gene has CDR1 MNHEY and CDR2 SVGAGI. CDR3 sequence: CASSLTGGATDTQYF. CDR3 DNA sequence: TGTGCCAGCAGTTTGACAGGGGGCGCAACAGATACGCAGTATTTT.

The chain links TRBV6-4 to TRBJ2-1; tentatively, D is TRBD1 (5 bases). Per the germline V gene, CDR1 is MRHNA and CDR2 is SNTAGT. The CDR3 runs 16 residues. Trimming pared 5 bases from V and 9 bases from J, leaving 23 bases between. DNA for the CDR3: TGTGCCAGCAGTCCGACATCTCTTAAAGGGGTGGGTGAGCAGTTCTTC. Translating gives CASSPTSLKGVGEQFF.

This clone was seen more than once but under ten times. The chain has TRBV5-1 and TRBJ2-7; possible D gene TRBD2, 5 bases. The CDR3 runs 12 residues. Trimming pared 3 bases from V and 6 bases from J, leaving 10 bases between. Germline V lookup: CDR1 SGHRS, CDR2 YFSETQ. CDR3 bases: TGCGCCAGCAGCTGGTTGGGGAGCGAGCAGTACTTC. It translates to CASSWLGSEQYF. The variable domain in full, with the rest retrieved from reference TRBV5-1 and TRBJ2-7, is KAGVTQTPRYLIKTRGQQVTLSCSPISGHRSVSWYQQTPGQGLQFLFEYFSETQRNKGNFPGRFSGRQFSNSRSEMNVSTLELGDSALYLCASSWLGSEQYFGPGTRLTVT.

The chain combines TRBV30 with TRBJ2-7, with 7 bases fitting TRBD2. V lost 3 bases and J lost 2; bases outside the gene matches: 7. The CDR3 consists of 14 residues. Germline V CDR1 and CDR2: GTSNPN, SVGIG (reference sequence). In nucleotides, the CDR3 is TGTGCCTGGAGGGCGCGGGGAGGGGCCTACGAGCAGTACTTC. It encodes CAWRARGGAYEQYF.

This rearrangement joins TRBV5-1 to TRBJ1-2; D ambiguous. Per germline, CDR1 SGHRS and CDR2 YFSETQ. This CDR3 region has 15 residues. V lost 4 bases and J 5 bases, leaving 18 bases between the germline ends. CDR3 bases: TGCGCCAGCAGCCCTGACACAATTTGGAGGTATGGCTACACCTTC. Its translation: CASSPDTIWRYGYTF.

The J gene is TRBJ2-3, the V gene TRBV27; D might be TRBD2 (5 bases). The CDR3 extends over 14 amino acids. CDR1 and CDR2 from the germline V gene are MNHEY and SMNVEV (reference sequence). The V gene lost 3 bases and the J gene lost 6 bases, with 13 bases spanning the gap. The CDR3 region is CASSFSPGGDTQYF. The CDR3 nucleotides are TGTGCCAGCAGTTTCAGTCCCGGCGGGGATACGCAGTATTTT.

The rearrangement links TRBV6-6 to TRBJ2-4, with a possible D match to TRBD2 (7 bases). Per the germline V gene, CDR1 is MNHNY and CDR2 is SVGAGI (reference sequence). The length of the CDR3 is 14 residues. The V end was cut by 6 bases, the J end by 9 bases, with 18 bases between. DNA of the CDR3: TGTGCCAGCAGGGGTGGGGGGGGGCCGGGCATTCAGTACTTC. Translated: CASRGGGGPGIQYF.

J is TRBJ2-1 and V is TRBV7-9; 11 nucleotides agree with TRBD2. The CDR3 has 15 amino acids. The germline gives CDR1 SEHNR, CDR2 FQNEAQ (reference sequence). V shed 6 bases and J 3 bases; nucleotides not matched to a gene: 4. CDR3 amino acids: CASRDTSGSYNEQFF. The CDR3 DNA sequence: TGTGCCAGCAGGGATACTAGCGGGAGCTACAATGAGCAGTTCTTC.

The gene calls are TRBV11-2 and TRBJ1-1; D perhaps matches TRBD1 (6 bases). Trimming took 2 bases from V and 2 from J, leaving 9 bases between them. The CDR3 sequence is 14 residues long. Germline V lookup: CDR1 SGHAT, CDR2 FQNNGV. This CDR3 is CASSLYRDNTEAFF. The CDR3 bases are TGTGCCAGCAGCTTATACAGGGATAACACTGAAGCTTTCTTT.